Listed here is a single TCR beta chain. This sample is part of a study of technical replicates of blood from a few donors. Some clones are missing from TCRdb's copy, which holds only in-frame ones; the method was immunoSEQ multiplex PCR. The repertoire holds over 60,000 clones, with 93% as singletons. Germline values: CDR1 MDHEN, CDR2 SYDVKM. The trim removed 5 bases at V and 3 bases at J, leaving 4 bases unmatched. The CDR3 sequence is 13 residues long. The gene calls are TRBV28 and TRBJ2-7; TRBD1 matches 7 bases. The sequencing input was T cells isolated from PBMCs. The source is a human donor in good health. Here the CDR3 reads CASSDRAYYEQYF. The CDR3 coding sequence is TGTGCCAGCAGTGACAGGGCGTACTACGAGCAGTACTTC.